The 12 T cell receptor beta chains below were found in one sample sequenced in a study of regulatory T cells in long-lasting Graves disease. Combining iRepertoire HTBI primers with Arm-PCR of CDR3 regions, the authors built TCR beta libraries. TCRdb passed the multiplex PCR reads through MiXCR, listing each CDR3 protein once. Counted here are about 300,000 distinct CDR3 sequences, around 20% occurring once; the ten biggest clones make up more than 50%. Time point defined: persistent/refractory GD, antithyroid drugs over 5 years with positive TRAb. There was RNA extracted from PBMCs, and the TCR library was made from it. Specimen: peripheral blood mononuclear cells (PBMCs), collected when the disease was refractory, from a patient treated with antithyroid drugs. The source is a female donor with Graves disease.

In its sample, this clonotype was seen many times. This sequence joins TRBV5-5 and TRBJ2-2; D may be TRBD1 or TRBD2 (7 bases each). Germline values: CDR1 SGHKS, CDR2 YYEKEE (reference sequence). With 3 bases removed from V and 3 bases from J, the gap between germline ends came to 15 bases. The CDR3 has 16 amino acids. The CDR3 reads CASSSRGGGDTGELFF. The DNA of the CDR3 is TGTGCCAGCAGCTCCAGGGGGGGCGGCGACACCGGGGAGCTGTTTTTT.

This clonotype showed up many times. The chain employs TRBV10-3 and TRBJ2-5; D might be TRBD2 (5 bases). Germline V lookup: CDR1 ENHRY, CDR2 SYGVKD. Trimming shortened V by 2 bases and J by 0 bases, and 7 bases separated the two germline ends. This CDR3 has 14 residues. CDR3 amino acids: CAISEIGDQETQYF. The CDR3, as DNA: TGTGCCATCAGTGAGATCGGGGACCAAGAGACCCAGTACTTC.

The sample holds many counts of this clonotype. This chain joins TRBV12-3 or TRBV12-4 and TRBJ2-5; D ambiguous. This CDR3 is built from 15 residues. V was trimmed by 5 bases and J by 2 bases, leaving 15 bases between them. CDR3 in amino acids: CASSPFTSPQETQYF. CDR3 nucleotide sequence: TGTGCCAGCAGTCCCTTTACTTCCCCGCAAGAGACCCAGTACTTC.

As regards this clonotype: Since a much larger clone is just one base distant, this may be a read error. The J gene is TRBJ1-2, the V gene TRBV6-4; tentatively, D is TRBD1 (6 bases). From germline, CDR1 is MRHNA and CDR2 SNTAGT. V was pared by 7 bases and J by 6 bases, with 15 bases between. The CDR3 runs to 13 residues. CDR3 residues: CASTPQGGHGYTF. DNA for the CDR3: TGTGCCAGCACCCCACAGGGAGGCCATGGCTACACCTTC.

In its sample, this clonotype was seen many times. V is TRBV5-1 and J is TRBJ2-7; 7 nucleotides line up with TRBD1. The CDR3 is made up of 15 amino acids. Germline CDR1 and CDR2: SGHRS and YFSETQ. The trim removed 4 bases at V and 5 bases at J, leaving 12 bases unmatched. The CDR3 sequence: CASSLDPGTENEQYF. As DNA, the CDR3 is TGCGCCAGCAGCCTCGACCCCGGGACAGAAAACGAGCAGTACTTC. The whole variable domain, remainder taken from reference TRBV5-1 and TRBJ2-7, is KAGVTQTPRYLIKTRGQQVTLSCSPISGHRSVSWYQQTPGQGLQFLFEYFSETQRNKGNFPGRFSGRQFSNSRSEMNVSTLELGDSALYLCASSLDPGTENEQYFGPGTRLTVT.

The sample holds a few counts of this clonotype. V and J are TRBV28 and TRBJ1-1; 9 bases are a match to TRBD1. This CDR3 comprises 13 residues. Trimming removed 6 bases from V and 4 bases from J; junction bases left unmatched: 3. Germline CDR1 is MDHEN and CDR2 is SYDVKM. CDR3 in amino acids: CASRGQGGTEAFF. The CDR3 nucleotides read TGTGCCAGCAGGGGACAGGGCGGCACTGAAGCTTTCTTT.

This clonotype has a count of ten or more. The chain has TRBV6-2 or TRBV6-3 and TRBJ1-2; D is possibly TRBD1 (6 bases). V was cut by 0 bases and J by 3 bases, with 8 bases left in between. The CDR3 extends over 14 amino acids. Per the germline V gene, CDR1 is MNHEY and CDR2 is SVGEGT. CDR3 nucleotide sequence: TGTGCCAGCAGTTACTCGACAGGACACTATGGCTACACCTTC. It specifies CASSYSTGHYGYTF.

The table lists this clonotype with many counts. This chain links TRBV28 with TRBJ1-4, with D tentatively TRBD1 (5 bases). The germline gives CDR1 MDHEN, CDR2 SYDVKM. V lost 3 bases and J 0 bases, leaving 17 bases between the germline ends. The CDR3 covers 18 residues. The CDR3 region has the DNA TGTGCCAGCAGTTTCTGGAGGGGCTCAGATGCAACTAATGAAAAACTGTTTTTT. Its protein product is CASSFWRGSDATNEKLFF.

The rearrangement links TRBV15 to TRBJ1-1; no firm D call. Germline V lookup: CDR1 LNHNV, CDR2 YYDKDF (reference sequence). V was shortened by 5 bases and J by 1 base, with 17 bases between the two germline ends. This CDR3 region has 16 residues. In nucleotides, the CDR3 is TGTGCCACCAGCGATGGATGGAAGCCCTCGAACACTGAAGCTTTCTTT. Protein sequence: CATSDGWKPSNTEAFF. Based on the CDR3 plus reference TRBV15 and TRBJ1-1, the full variable domain is DAMVIQNPRYQVTQFGKPVTLSCSQTLNHNVMYWYQQKSSQAPKLLFHYYDKDFNNEADTPDNFQSRRPNTSFCFLDIRSPGLGDTAMYLCATSDGWKPSNTEAFFGQGTRLTVV.

The chain carries TRBV9 and TRBJ2-7; no definite D call. Germline-derived CDR1 and CDR2 are SGDLS and YYNGEE. The CDR3 extends over 13 amino acids. Trimming left V 0 bases short and J 6 bases short, with 10 bases between. CDR3 amino acids: CASSVGPAVEQYF. CDR3 sequence (DNA): TGTGCCAGCAGCGTAGGCCCGGCCGTCGAGCAGTACTTC.

A few counts support this clonotype. The CDR3 reads CASSFLGAGANVLTF. DNA for the CDR3: TGTGCCAGCAGCTTCCTTGGGGCTGGGGCCAACGTCCTGACTTTC. This chain connects TRBV7-3 to TRBJ2-6, with D unclear. The germline V gene has CDR1 SGHTA and CDR2 FQGTGA. The CDR3 is 15 residues long. V lost 3 bases and J lost 2, with 8 bases in between.

Ten or more counts support this clonotype. V gene TRBV6-1 combines with J gene TRBJ1-1, with 8 bases aligning to TRBD1. With 4 bases clipped from V and 4 bases from J, the junction kept 8 bases outside the gene matches. Germline CDR1 reads MNHNS; CDR2 reads SASEGT. CDR3 length: 15 residues. DNA for the CDR3: TGTGCCAGCAGTGCCCAACAGGGGGGTGGCACTGAAGCTTTCTTT. It encodes CASSAQQGGGTEAFF.